This T cell receptor (beta chain) was captured by sequencing in a study of human T cells and chemical hapten exposure. As for the study in general: How much TCR each sample yielded varied, mostly because pooled library volumes differed slightly.

Time point reported: pre-sensitization, week 0. Treatment described: therapeutic diphenylcyclopropenone sensitization with weekly scalp DPC. It was unfractionated whole blood from which total RNA was extracted. The authors' processing: From around 25,000 to 690,000 TCRs were found per sample, with a median of about 100,000. TCRdb ran MiXCR on the RACE reads and lists one entry per CDR3 protein. The V and J calls reflect TCRdb's pipeline rather than the authors' work. The sample shows tens of thousands of distinct CDR3 sequences, 12% of them seen only once. In the case of this clonotype: Its target is unknown.

Regarding the study as a whole: Versus controls, expanded TCRs had significantly more large CDR3 similarity clusters.

Sample: whole blood, taken in connection with sensitization to the hapten diphenylcyclopropenone (DPC). This TCR derives from a woman between 35 and 50 years old with alopecia areata. Some clones in this sample may be carry-over from other donors' samples.

The CDR3 coding sequence is TGTGCCAGTACCCGGTCGTTGAACACTGAAGCTTTCTTT. Encoded protein: CASTRSLNTEAFF. The chain joins TRBV19 to TRBJ1-1; no clear D. This CDR3 has 13 amino acids. V lost 7 bases, J lost 0 bases, and 9 bases lay in between. The germline CDR1 and CDR2 sequences are LNHDA and SQIVND (reference sequence). The full variable domain, rest sourced from reference TRBV19 and TRBJ1-1, is DGGITQSPKYLFRKEGQNVTLSCEQNLNHDAMYWYRQDPGQGLRLIYYSQIVNDFQKGDIAEGYSVSREKKESFPLTVTSAQKNPTAFYLCASTRSLNTEAFFGQGTRLTVV.